This T cell receptor (beta chain) was identified during a study of T cells in Graves' hyperthyroidism and ophthalmopathy. General study points: Blood also held most thyroid clonotypes expanded beyond 0.001.

This clonotype was seen repeatedly, ten times or more. What it binds is unknown. Amplified regions were TCR beta CDR3 sequences from RNA transcripts. The study used the HTBI primer set for a first-round RT-PCR of the TCR CDR3. Each CDR3 protein gets one entry after TCRdb re-called the multiplex PCR reads with MiXCR. In the table there are about 350,000 distinct CDR3 sequences, about 14% of which are singletons. Diagnoses used clinical symptoms, serum thyroxine and TRAb, thyroid ultrasound and orbital computed tomography. Input material: blood. The clonotype was recovered from a woman aged 30 to 39 with Graves' hyperthyroidism.

Written as DNA, the CDR3 is TGTGCCAGCACCGGACTAGCGGAGAACACCGGGGAGCTGTTTTTT. Protein sequence: CASTGLAENTGELFF. The chain employs TRBV9 and TRBJ2-2; 10 bases align to TRBD2. Looked up from germline, CDR1 is SGDLS and CDR2 is YYNGEE. V gave up 6 bases and J gave up 1 base; unmatched junction bases: 3. This CDR3 has 15 amino acids.